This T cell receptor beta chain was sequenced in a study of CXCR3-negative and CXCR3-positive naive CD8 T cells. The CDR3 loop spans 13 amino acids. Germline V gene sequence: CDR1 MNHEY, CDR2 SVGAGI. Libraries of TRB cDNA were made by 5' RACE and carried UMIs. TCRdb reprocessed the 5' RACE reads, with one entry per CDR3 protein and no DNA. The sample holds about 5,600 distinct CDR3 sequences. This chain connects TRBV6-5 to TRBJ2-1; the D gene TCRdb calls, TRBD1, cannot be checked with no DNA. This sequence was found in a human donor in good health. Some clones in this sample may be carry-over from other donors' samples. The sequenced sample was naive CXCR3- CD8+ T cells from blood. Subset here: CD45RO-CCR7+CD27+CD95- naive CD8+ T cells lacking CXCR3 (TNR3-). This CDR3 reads CASSYSGGNEEFF.